Listed here are 10 T cell receptor beta chains from one sample, sequenced in a study of blood T cell repertoires in COVID-19. Generated by immunoSEQ multiplex PCR, the TCRdb table keeps only in-frame clones and is missing some. There are about 160,000 clones in the sample; roughly 86% occur only once, and 3% to 4.5% lies in the top ten. Material for sequencing was peripheral blood. The receptors derive from a woman aged 60-75 years who had recovered from COVID-19.

The chain employs TRBV12-3 or TRBV12-4 and TRBJ1-5; possibly TRBD1 for D (6 bases). The CDR3 totals 13 residues. The V end lost 2 bases, the J end lost 7 bases, and 9 bases lay between the germline ends. The CDR3 DNA follows: TGTGCCAGCAGTTTACAGGGGTACCAGCCCCAGCATTTT. The encoded protein is CASSLQGYQPQHF.

The chain has TRBV14 and TRBJ1-2, with TRBD1 identical over 7 bases. CDR1 SGHDN and CDR2 FVKESK come from the germline V gene. The CDR3 is 13 amino acids. V shed 4 bases, J shed 5 bases, and the junction held 4 bases outside the gene matches. The CDR3 nucleotides read TGTGCCAGCAGCCCTACAGGGGTATATGGCTACACCTTC. Protein: CASSPTGVYGYTF.

This clone was seen once. The genes are TRBV9 and TRBJ2-1, with D tentatively TRBD1 (5 bases). Germline CDR1 is SGDLS and CDR2 is YYNGEE. The CDR3 is 15 amino acids. The ends were cut back, 0 bases at V and 4 bases at J, with 11 bases in the middle. The CDR3 DNA reads as TGTGCCAGCAGCGTAGTACAGGACATATACAATGAGCAGTTCTTC. Translated, it gives CASSVVQDIYNEQFF.

The chain combines TRBV4-1 with TRBJ2-7; D is possibly TRBD1 (5 bases). CDR3 size: 16 residues. CDR1 is MGHRA and CDR2 is YSYEKL in the germline V gene. Deletions cut 2 bases from V and 5 bases from J, with 19 bases between. CDR3 in amino acids: CASSQFTLGRSDEQYF. The CDR3 nucleotides read TGCGCCAGCAGCCAATTTACTCTGGGGCGTTCGGACGAGCAGTACTTC.

This clone showed up just a few times. The V call is TRBV5-4, the J call TRBJ1-1; D remains ambiguous. This CDR3 spans 15 amino acids. V was pared by 4 bases and J by 2 bases, with 15 bases between. Germline-derived CDR1 and CDR2 are SGHNT and YYREEE (reference sequence). CDR3 sequence: CASSPDLGANTEAFF. The CDR3 DNA is TGTGCCAGCAGCCCGGACTTGGGCGCTAACACTGAAGCTTTCTTT.

J is TRBJ1-2 and V is TRBV12-5; 9 bases align to TRBD1. Germline loops: CDR1 LGHNT, CDR2 FRNRAP. Germline trimming cut 0 bases from V and 3 bases from J; bases unmatched to any gene: 14. CDR3 length: 19 amino acids. The DNA for the CDR3 is TGTGCTAGTGGTTTGGTTCTCGGGACAGGGTTAAAGACGGACTATGGCTACACCTTC. This sequence encodes CASGLVLGTGLKTDYGYTF.

The V and J genes are TRBV5-1 and TRBJ1-2; TRBD1 matches 9 bases. CDR1 is SGHRS, CDR2 YFSETQ, per germline. V gave up 2 bases and J gave up 6 bases; unmatched junction bases: 8. This CDR3 has 15 amino acids. CDR3 loop: CASSLTGGAIDGYTF. The DNA for the CDR3 is TGCGCCAGCAGCTTAACAGGGGGCGCCATCGATGGCTACACCTTC.

This chain joins TRBV3-1 (or the pseudogene TRBV3-2) and TRBJ1-1; unclear D gene. V was cut by 2 bases and J by 1 base, with 8 bases left in between. The germline V gene encodes CDR1 LGHDT and CDR2 YNNKEL (reference sequence). The CDR3 runs to 14 residues. Written as DNA, the CDR3 is TGTGCCAGCAGCCAATCCGCGTGGAACACTGAAGCTTTCTTT. It is translated as CASSQSAWNTEAFF.

The CDR3 bases are TGTGCCAGCAGCTTATACAATCCCCAGCAGTTCTTC. Translation gives CASSLYNPQQFF. The rearrangement joins TRBV11-2 to TRBJ2-1; D uncertain. The CDR3 totals 12 residues. Trimming left V 2 bases short and J 11 bases short, with 10 bases between. The germline CDR1 and CDR2 sequences are SGHAT and FQNNGV.

The genes are TRBV13 and TRBJ2-1, with 8 bases identical to TRBD2. The J segment lost 12 bases and the V segment lost 5 bases, leaving 9 bases of the junction unmatched. Germline loops: CDR1 PRHDT, CDR2 FYEKMQ (reference sequence). The CDR3 spans 13 residues. In DNA, the CDR3 is TGTGCCAGCAGCATTAGCGGGACTAGTAGGCAGTTCTTC. This gives the protein CASSISGTSRQFF. The full variable domain, with the rest looked up from reference TRBV13 and TRBJ2-1, is AAGVIQSPRHLIKEKRETATLKCYPIPRHDTVYWYQQGPGQDPQFLISFYEKMQSDKGSIPDRFSAQQFSDYHSELNMSSLELGDSALYFCASSISGTSRQFFGPGTRLTVL.